This T cell receptor beta chain was recovered during a study of response to subunit inactivated influenza vaccine. V was cut by 3 bases and J by 5 bases, with 21 bases left in between. The CDR3 runs to 17 residues. In TCRdb, the RT-PCR reads were re-called with MiXCR into one record per CDR3 protein. The sample lists just under 550,000 distinct CDR3 sequences, around 21% occurring once. These data were also filed under a second study, of T cells expressing NK-cell markers. This second study says: 5'RACE template switching built TCR beta cDNA with unique molecular identifiers. Beta-chain profiling covered CD3+CD56+NKG2C+, CD3+CD56+NKG2C- and CD3+CD56-NKG2C+ sorted subsets. For several experiments, T cell sorting was restricted to the alpha-beta TCR population by means of an anti-gamma-delta TCR antibody.

This TCR was recovered from a man aged 50-59 years who received an inactivated influenza vaccine. Specimen: CD4+ T cells sorted from PBMCs, collected less than 13 days after vaccination. The chain uses TRBV12-3 or TRBV12-4 and TRBJ2-3, with D tentatively TRBD2 (6 bases). CDR3 nucleotide sequence: TGTGCCAGCAGTTTCTCTGGCGGGGCCCCGGAGGGAGATACGCAGTATTTT. The encoded protein is CASSFSGGAPEGDTQYF.